These 18 T cell receptor beta chains were all obtained from the same sample, sequenced in a study of blood T cell repertoires in COVID-19. Clones were read by immunoSEQ multiplex PCR, and TCRdb kept only the in-frame ones, dropping some. Of some 90,000 clones in the sample, 70% to 90% were seen once. Material for sequencing was peripheral blood. The source is a man aged 45 to 65 with acute or convalescent COVID-19.

The V gene is TRBV5-1, the J gene TRBJ2-2, with D unresolved. The CDR3 is 15 residues long. Germline CDR1 is SGHRS and CDR2 is YFSETQ. Trimming removed 2 bases at V and 6 bases at J, with 14 bases between. CDR3 in amino acids: CASSFPRLGPGELFF. As DNA, the CDR3 is TGCGCCAGCAGCTTCCCCCGGTTGGGCCCCGGGGAGCTGTTTTTT.

V usage is TRBV10-3 and J usage is TRBJ2-3; TRBD2 matches at 11 bases. CDR3 length: 17 amino acids. With V trimmed by 2 bases and J by 7 bases, 11 bases remained unmatched. Germline V CDR1 and CDR2: ENHRY, SYGVKD. This CDR3 is CAISEPFSGGARNTQYF. DNA for the CDR3: TGTGCCATCAGTGAGCCCTTTAGCGGGGGGGCCAGGAATACGCAGTATTTT.

The V call is TRBV19, the J call TRBJ1-2; TRBD1 matches at 9 bases. V was pared by 7 bases and J by 4 bases, with 10 bases of the junction left unmatched. The germline V gene encodes CDR1 LNHDA and CDR2 SQIVND (reference sequence). This CDR3 region has 15 residues. The CDR3 region is CASKNTGQGIYGYTF. The CDR3 nucleotides are TGTGCCAGTAAAAACACGGGACAGGGAATCTATGGCTACACCTTC.

The count of this clone is one. The gene calls are TRBV20-1 and TRBJ2-7; no reliable D call. The germline V gene encodes CDR1 DFQATT and CDR2 SNEGSKA (reference sequence). Trimming took off 3 bases at V and 3 bases at J, with 6 bases between the two ends. CDR3 length equals 11 residues. The CDR3 bases are TGCAGTGCTAGTTCTGTCTACGAGCAGTACGTC. Translating gives CSASSVYEQYV.

This chain connects TRBV4-1 to TRBJ1-3; D is unclear. The V gene lost 0 bases and the J gene lost 1 base, with 10 bases spanning the gap. CDR1 is MGHRA, CDR2 YSYEKL, per germline. The CDR3 runs 16 residues. The CDR3 reads CASSQDPPESGNTIYF. CDR3 DNA: TGCGCCAGCAGCCAAGATCCGCCAGAATCTGGAAACACCATATATTTT.

This clone has only one observation. CDR3 residues: CASSLHTRTDTQYF. The CDR3 nucleotides are TGTGCCAGCAGCTTACACACGCGCACAGATACGCAGTATTTT. The chain combines TRBV5-4 with TRBJ2-3; D is undetermined. V dropped 2 bases and J dropped 1 base, with 8 bases sitting between them. This CDR3 has 14 amino acids. CDR1 SGHNT and CDR2 YYREEE come from the germline V gene (reference sequence). The full variable domain, with the rest looked up from reference TRBV5-4 and TRBJ2-3, is ETGVTQSPTHLIKTRGQQVTLRCSSQSGHNTVSWYQQALGQGPQFIFQYYREEENGRGNFPPRFSGLQFPNYSSELNVNALELDDSALYLCASSLHTRTDTQYFGPGTRLTVL.

This rearrangement joins TRBV3-1 (or the pseudogene TRBV3-2) to TRBJ2-3; 11 bases line up with TRBD2. The CDR3 extends over 18 amino acids. The junction had 12 bases not matched to a gene; V was cut back by 2 bases and J by 5 bases. The germline gives CDR1 LGHDT, CDR2 YNNKEL (reference sequence). For the CDR3, the DNA is TGTGCCAGCAGCCAACGACTACTAGCGGGGGCCCCGGGAGATACGCAGTATTTT. As protein: CASSQRLLAGAPGDTQYF.

This rearrangement joins TRBV18 to TRBJ1-5, with D possibly TRBD1 on 6 matching bases. The germline V gene has CDR1 KGHSH and CDR2 LQKENI. This CDR3 contains 13 residues. Trimming cost V 6 bases and J 4 bases, with 10 bases left between them. As DNA, the CDR3 is TGTGCCAGCTCTCCAGACAGGAATCAGCCCCAGCATTTT. It translates to CASSPDRNQPQHF.

The chain is built from TRBV6-5 and TRBJ1-1; 8 nucleotides align to TRBD1. This CDR3 is 14 amino acids long. The V gene's germline CDR1 is MNHEY and CDR2 SVGAGI. The V and J ends lost 6 bases and 4 bases, in that order; junction bases with no gene match: 7. This CDR3 reads CASSPTGVVTEAFF. The CDR3 DNA sequence: TGTGCCAGCAGCCCGACAGGGGTGGTCACTGAAGCTTTCTTT.

In DNA form, the CDR3 reads TGTGCCAGCTCATCGTTCCAGGGGCCGGACTATGGCTACACCTTC. This sequence encodes CASSSFQGPDYGYTF. The chain is built from TRBV18 and TRBJ1-2, with D tentatively TRBD1 (6 bases). Trimming stripped 5 bases from V and 3 bases from J, with 16 bases between. The CDR3 length is 15 residues. Germline V CDR1 and CDR2: KGHSH, LQKENI.

This clone appeared a single time. The rearrangement joins TRBV24-1 to TRBJ2-3; 8 nucleotides line up with TRBD2. CDR1 KGHDR and CDR2 SFDVKD come from the germline V gene. The CDR3 spans 16 residues. V lost 4 bases, J lost 2 bases, and 7 bases stayed unmatched. CDR3: CATSEPSGGLTDTQYF. Written as DNA, the CDR3 is TGTGCCACCAGTGAACCAAGCGGGGGCCTCACAGATACGCAGTATTTT.

This chain joins TRBV5-4 and TRBJ2-3; tentative D call: TRBD2 (6 bases). The CDR3 loop spans 14 amino acids. V was cut by 2 bases and J by 3 bases, with 10 bases left in between. Germline CDR1 reads SGHNT; CDR2 reads YYREEE (reference sequence). Here the CDR3 reads CASSLTTSTDTQYF. The CDR3 DNA reads TGTGCCAGCAGCTTAACGACTAGTACAGATACGCAGTATTTT. Full variable domain (rest looked up from reference TRBV5-4 and TRBJ2-3): ETGVTQSPTHLIKTRGQQVTLRCSSQSGHNTVSWYQQALGQGPQFIFQYYREEENGRGNFPPRFSGLQFPNYSSELNVNALELDDSALYLCASSLTTSTDTQYFGPGTRLTVL.

This chain connects TRBV27 to TRBJ2-3; a weak D match, TRBD1 (7 bases). Germline V gene data show CDR1 as MNHEY and CDR2 as SMNVEV (reference sequence). The V end was cut by 2 bases, the J end by 6 bases, with 15 bases between. The CDR3 contains 15 residues. CDR3: CASSLPPTGRDTQYF. Written as DNA, the CDR3 is TGTGCCAGCAGTTTACCCCCGACAGGGAGGGATACGCAGTATTTT.

This rearrangement joins TRBV9 to TRBJ2-1; D unclear. The CDR3 extends over 11 amino acids. Germline CDR1 is SGDLS and CDR2 is YYNGEE. V shed 3 bases and J shed 9 bases, with 7 bases lying between them. CDR3 loop: CASSGRGEQFF. Written as DNA, the CDR3 is TGTGCCAGCAGCGGACGCGGTGAGCAGTTCTTC.

The V gene is TRBV12-3 or TRBV12-4, the J gene TRBJ2-3; D not resolved. V was shortened by 6 bases and J by 6 bases, with 10 bases between the two germline ends. The CDR3 covers 12 residues. CDR3 residues: CASSSVSDTQYF. CDR3 in DNA: TGTGCCAGCAGCTCGGTATCGGATACGCAGTATTTT.

The CDR3 DNA follows: TGTGCCAGCAGTCGGTATCCCCCCGAGGAGCCCCAGAAGGTCCAAGAGACCCAGTACTTC. Its protein product is CASSRYPPEEPQKVQETQYF. The chain uses TRBV6-2 or TRBV6-3 and TRBJ2-5; D unresolved. The V and J ends lost 5 bases and 1 base respectively, with 29 bases between them. The germline V gene encodes CDR1 MNHEY and CDR2 SVGEGT. The CDR3 runs to 20 residues.

CDR3 amino acids: CASSIRDQPQHF. CDR3 nucleotides: TGTGCCAGTAGTATCAGGGATCAGCCCCAGCATTTT. The rearrangement uses TRBV19 and TRBJ1-5; tentative D call: TRBD1 (5 bases). V gave up 3 bases and J gave up 5 bases, with 5 bases separating them. The CDR3 totals 12 residues. The germline CDR1 and CDR2 sequences are LNHDA and SQIVND (reference sequence).

The V and J genes are TRBV2 and TRBJ2-7; 12 bases line up with TRBD2. The V segment lost 6 bases and the J segment 6 bases; nucleotides outside the gene matches: 9. In germline, CDR1 is SNHLY, CDR2 FYNNEI. The CDR3 consists of 15 residues. CDR3 in amino acids: CASSAKTSGRFEQYF. CDR3 nucleotide sequence: TGTGCCAGCAGCGCAAAGACTAGCGGGAGATTCGAGCAGTACTTC.